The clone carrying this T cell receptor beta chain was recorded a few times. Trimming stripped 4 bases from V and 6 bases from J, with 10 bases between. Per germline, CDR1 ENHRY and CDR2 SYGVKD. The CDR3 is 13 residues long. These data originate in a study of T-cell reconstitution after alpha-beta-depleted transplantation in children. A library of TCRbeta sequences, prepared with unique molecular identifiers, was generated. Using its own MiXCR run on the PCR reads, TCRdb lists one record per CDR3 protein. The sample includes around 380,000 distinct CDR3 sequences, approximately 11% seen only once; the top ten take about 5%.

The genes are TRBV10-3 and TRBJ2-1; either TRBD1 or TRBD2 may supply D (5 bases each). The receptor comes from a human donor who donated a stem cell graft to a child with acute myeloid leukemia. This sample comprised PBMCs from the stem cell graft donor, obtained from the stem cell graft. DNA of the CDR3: TGTGCCATCAGTGTCGGGACCGTCAATGAGCAGTTCTTC. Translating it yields CAISVGTVNEQFF.